These 11 T cell receptor beta chains were all obtained from the same sample, sequenced in a study of T-cell reconstitution after alpha-beta-depleted transplantation in children. The TCRbeta library was prepared with unique molecular identifiers. One entry per CDR3 protein, called by TCRdb with MiXCR from the PCR reads. Of approximately 980,000 distinct CDR3 sequences listed, about 29% are singletons. Sequencing used PBMCs, mostly from graft donor cells, obtained 360 days after TCRalphabeta/CD19-depleted stem cell transplant. The source of these receptors is a boy younger than two who had a stem cell transplant for SCID, so the T cells may come from the graft donor.

This clonotype has just a few counts. The rearrangement uses TRBV4-3 and TRBJ2-1; TRBD2 matches at 15 bases. CDR1 LGHNA and CDR2 YSLEER come from the germline V gene. CDR3 length equals 18 residues. V lost 3 bases, J lost 3 bases, and 6 bases stayed unmatched. The chain's CDR3 is CASSQGPGLAGGYNEQFF. For the CDR3, the DNA is TGCGCCAGCAGCCAGGGCCCGGGACTAGCGGGGGGCTACAATGAGCAGTTCTTC.

This clonotype appeared a few times. This chain connects TRBV28 to TRBJ2-1, with 12 bases matching TRBD2. Trimming took 4 bases from V and 3 from J; bases not matched to a gene: 1. The CDR3 spans 15 residues. CDR1 is MDHEN, CDR2 SYDVKM, per germline. The CDR3 nucleotides are TGTGCCAGCAGTTGGACTAGCGGGGTCTACAATGAGCAGTTCTTC. This translates into CASSWTSGVYNEQFF.

This clonotype has a handful of counts. The rearrangement joins TRBV27 to TRBJ2-2, with D possibly TRBD2 on 5 matching bases. The CDR3 runs 15 residues. V lost 2 bases, J lost 2 bases, and 9 bases lay in between. Germline V gene lookup returns CDR1 MNHEY and CDR2 SMNVEV (reference sequence). The CDR3 sequence is CASSLRTSNTGELFF. The CDR3 nucleotides read TGTGCCAGCAGTTTACGGACTTCTAACACCGGGGAGCTGTTTTTT.

The J gene is TRBJ1-5, the V gene TRBV20-1, with 9 positions matching TRBD1. This CDR3 comprises 16 residues. Germline V gene data show CDR1 as DFQATT and CDR2 as SNEGSKA (reference sequence). V lost 2 bases, J lost 10 bases, and 15 bases stayed unmatched. The CDR3 DNA is TGCAGTGCTAGACGTCCCGGGACAGGGATGATCAGCCCCCAGCATTTT. Translation gives CSARRPGTGMISPQHF.

This clonotype has only a few counts. This chain links TRBV20-1 with TRBJ2-1; D remains ambiguous. CDR3 size: 14 residues. Germline CDR1 reads DFQATT; CDR2 reads SNEGSKA (reference sequence). With 2 bases removed from V and 2 bases from J, the gap between germline ends came to 10 bases. The chain's CDR3 is CSARNLGTYNEQFF. The CDR3 DNA sequence: TGCAGTGCTAGAAACTTAGGAACCTACAATGAGCAGTTCTTC.

The chain links TRBV5-1 to TRBJ2-1, with 10 bases identical to TRBD1. This CDR3 has 15 amino acids. In germline, CDR1 is SGHRS, CDR2 YFSETQ. V lost 1 base to trimming and J lost 5 bases; unmatched junction nucleotides: 3. Written as DNA, the CDR3 is TGCGCCAGCAGCTTGCGCGGGACAGGGGACAATGAGCAGTTCTTC. Protein sequence: CASSLRGTGDNEQFF. Drawing the rest from reference TRBV5-1 and TRBJ2-1, the complete variable domain is KAGVTQTPRYLIKTRGQQVTLSCSPISGHRSVSWYQQTPGQGLQFLFEYFSETQRNKGNFPGRFSGRQFSNSRSEMNVSTLELGDSALYLCASSLRGTGDNEQFFGPGTRLTVL.

V gene TRBV25-1 combines with J gene TRBJ2-7; possibly TRBD2 for D (6 bases). Germline CDR1 and CDR2: MGHDK and SYGVNS. The length of the CDR3 is 13 residues. V lost 1 base and J lost 6, with 10 bases in between. CDR3 sequence: CASSESGVFEQYF. CDR3 nucleotide sequence: TGTGCCAGCAGTGAATCGGGAGTTTTCGAGCAGTACTTC.

V gene TRBV20-1 combines with J gene TRBJ2-3; tentatively, D is TRBD2 (5 bases). Trimming took off 2 bases at V and 1 base at J, with 10 bases between the two ends. Germline V gene data show CDR1 as DFQATT and CDR2 as SNEGSKA (reference sequence). The CDR3 covers 14 residues. The CDR3 DNA sequence: TGCAGTGCTAGACGGGAACTTCGCACAGATACGCAGTATTTT. Its translation: CSARRELRTDTQYF.

This clonotype was seen a handful of times. This sequence joins TRBV28 and TRBJ1-6; D is possibly TRBD1 (6 bases). This CDR3 has 13 residues. The germline CDR1 and CDR2 sequences are MDHEN and SYDVKM. The V and J ends lost 7 bases and 7 bases respectively, with 11 bases between them. The CDR3 nucleotides read TGTGCCAGCATAGGGACACGGAATTCACCCCTCCACTTT. Translated: CASIGTRNSPLHF.

The chain recombines TRBV9 with TRBJ2-3; 8 positions agree with TRBD2. V was clipped by 0 bases and J by 5 bases; unmatched bases: 8. CDR1 is SGDLS and CDR2 is YYNGEE in the germline V gene. This CDR3 contains 16 residues. CDR3 sequence: CASSVDAGGRVDTQYF. The CDR3 bases are TGTGCCAGCAGCGTAGACGCGGGGGGAAGGGTAGATACGCAGTATTTT. Full variable domain (missing parts from reference TRBV9 and TRBJ2-3): DSGVTQTPKHLITATGQRVTLRCSPRSGDLSVYWYQQSLDQGLQFLIQYYNGEERAKGNILERFSAQQFPDLHSELNLSSLELGDSALYFCASSVDAGGRVDTQYFGPGTRLTVL.

The chain employs TRBV28 and TRBJ2-7; TRBD1 aligns across 8 bases. The germline CDR1 and CDR2 sequences are MDHEN and SYDVKM. The CDR3 is made up of 15 amino acids. Losses at the gene ends were 3 bases for V and 4 bases for J; bases not matched to a gene: 8. CDR3 region: CASSFHGTGSYEQYF. CDR3 DNA: TGTGCCAGCAGTTTTCATGGGACAGGTAGTTACGAGCAGTACTTC.